This T cell receptor beta chain was profiled in a study of T cell changes during pregnancy in multiple sclerosis. Measured with immunoSEQ multiplex PCR; TCRdb has only the in-frame clones, and not every one. The table lists 41,000 or so clones, about nine tenths of them singletons. Trimming cost V 3 bases and J 4 bases, with 12 bases left between them. Germline CDR1 and CDR2: SNHLY and FYNNEI. The CDR3 has 15 residues. This clone was counted once. This clonotype was obtained from a female donor with multiple sclerosis, enrolled in a pregnancy study. V and J are TRBV2 and TRBJ2-2; D is ambiguous. This material consisted of CD4+ T cells from peripheral blood mononuclear cells, taken in the first trimester of pregnancy. CDR3 sequence reads: CASSELLAGTGELFF. The CDR3 nucleotides read TGTGCCAGCAGTGAGTTGTTAGCCGGCACCGGGGAGCTGTTTTTT.